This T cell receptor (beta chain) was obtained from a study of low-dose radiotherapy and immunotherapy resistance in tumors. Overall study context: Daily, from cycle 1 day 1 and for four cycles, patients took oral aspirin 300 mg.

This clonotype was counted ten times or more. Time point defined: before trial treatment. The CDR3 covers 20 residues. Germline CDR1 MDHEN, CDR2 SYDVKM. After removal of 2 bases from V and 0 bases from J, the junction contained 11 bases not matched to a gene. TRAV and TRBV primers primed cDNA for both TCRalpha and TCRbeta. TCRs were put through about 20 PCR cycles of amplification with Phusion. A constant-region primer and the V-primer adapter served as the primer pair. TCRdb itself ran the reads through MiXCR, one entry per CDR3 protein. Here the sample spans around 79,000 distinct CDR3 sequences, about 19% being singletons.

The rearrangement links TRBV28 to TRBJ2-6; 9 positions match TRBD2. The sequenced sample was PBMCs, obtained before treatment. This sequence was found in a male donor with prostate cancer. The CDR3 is CASSLPWGLAGFSGANVLTF. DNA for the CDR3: TGTGCCAGCAGTTTACCTTGGGGGCTAGCGGGATTCTCTGGGGCCAACGTCCTGACTTTC.